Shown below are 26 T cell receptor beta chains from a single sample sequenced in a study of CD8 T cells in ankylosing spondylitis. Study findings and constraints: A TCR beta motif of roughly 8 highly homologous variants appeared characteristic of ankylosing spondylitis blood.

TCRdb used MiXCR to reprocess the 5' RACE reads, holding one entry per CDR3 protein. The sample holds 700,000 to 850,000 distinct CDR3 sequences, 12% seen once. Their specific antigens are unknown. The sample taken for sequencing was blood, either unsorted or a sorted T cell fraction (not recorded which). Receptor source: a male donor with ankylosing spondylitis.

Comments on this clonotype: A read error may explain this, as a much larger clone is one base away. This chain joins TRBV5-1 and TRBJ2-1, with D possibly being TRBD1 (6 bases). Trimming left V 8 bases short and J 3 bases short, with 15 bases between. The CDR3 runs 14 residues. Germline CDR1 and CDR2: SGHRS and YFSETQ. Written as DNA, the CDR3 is TGCGCCAGAAGTTCCGGGACATTCTACAATGAGCAGTTCTTC. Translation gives CARSSGTFYNEQFF.

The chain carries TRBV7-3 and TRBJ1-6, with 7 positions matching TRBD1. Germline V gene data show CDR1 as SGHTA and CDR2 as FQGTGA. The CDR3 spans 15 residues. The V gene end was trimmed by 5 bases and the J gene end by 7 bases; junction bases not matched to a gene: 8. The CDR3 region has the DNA TGTGCCAGCAGCAAGGCCGGGACAGAAAATTCACCCCTCCACTTT. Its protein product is CASSKAGTENSPLHF. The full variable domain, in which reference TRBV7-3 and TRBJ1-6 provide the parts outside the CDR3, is GAGVSQTPSNKVTEKGKYVELRCDPISGHTALYWYRQSLGQGPEFLIYFQGTGAADDSGLPNDRFFAVRPEGSVSTLKIQRTERGDSAVYLCASSKAGTENSPLHFGNGTRLTVT.

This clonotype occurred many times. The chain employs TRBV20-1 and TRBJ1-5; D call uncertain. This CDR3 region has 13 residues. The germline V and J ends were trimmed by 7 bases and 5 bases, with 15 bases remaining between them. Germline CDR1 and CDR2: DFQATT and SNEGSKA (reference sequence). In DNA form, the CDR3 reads TGCAGTGTCGCCCAAGCAGGTTATCAGCCCCAGCATTTT. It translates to CSVAQAGYQPQHF.

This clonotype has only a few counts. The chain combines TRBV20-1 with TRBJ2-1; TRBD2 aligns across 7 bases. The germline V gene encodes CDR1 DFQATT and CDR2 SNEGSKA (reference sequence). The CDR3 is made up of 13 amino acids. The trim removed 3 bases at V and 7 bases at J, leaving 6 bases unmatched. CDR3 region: CSARAGVFNEQFF. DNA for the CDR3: TGCAGTGCTAGGGCGGGAGTATTTAATGAGCAGTTCTTC.

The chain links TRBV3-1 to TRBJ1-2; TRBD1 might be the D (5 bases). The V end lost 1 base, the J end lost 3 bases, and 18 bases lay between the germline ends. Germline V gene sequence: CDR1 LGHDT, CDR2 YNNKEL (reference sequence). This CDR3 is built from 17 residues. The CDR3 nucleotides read TGTGCCAGCAGCCAAGGTCGCCGCGAGGGGTGGGACTATGGCTACACCTTC. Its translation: CASSQGRREGWDYGYTF.

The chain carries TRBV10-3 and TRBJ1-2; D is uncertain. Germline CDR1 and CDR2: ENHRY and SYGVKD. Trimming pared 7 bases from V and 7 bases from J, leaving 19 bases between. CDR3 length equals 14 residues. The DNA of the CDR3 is TGTGCCATCAAGGCGGCCTGGGTTTTCGGTGGCTACACCTTC. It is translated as CAIKAAWVFGGYTF.

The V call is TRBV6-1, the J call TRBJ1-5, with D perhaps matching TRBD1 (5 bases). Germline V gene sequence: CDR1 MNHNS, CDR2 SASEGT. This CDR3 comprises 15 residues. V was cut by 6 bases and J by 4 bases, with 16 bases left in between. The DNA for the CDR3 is TGTGCCAGCAGCCCACATTACAGGTCTAATCAGCCCCAGCATTTT. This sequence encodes CASSPHYRSNQPQHF.

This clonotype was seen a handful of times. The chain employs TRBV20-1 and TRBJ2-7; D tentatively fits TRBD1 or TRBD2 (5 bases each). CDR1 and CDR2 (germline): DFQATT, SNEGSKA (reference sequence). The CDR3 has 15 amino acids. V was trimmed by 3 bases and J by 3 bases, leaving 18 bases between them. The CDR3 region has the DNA TGCAGTGCTAGCCGTCCCGGGACCCGAAACTACGAGCAGTACTTC. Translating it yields CSASRPGTRNYEQYF.

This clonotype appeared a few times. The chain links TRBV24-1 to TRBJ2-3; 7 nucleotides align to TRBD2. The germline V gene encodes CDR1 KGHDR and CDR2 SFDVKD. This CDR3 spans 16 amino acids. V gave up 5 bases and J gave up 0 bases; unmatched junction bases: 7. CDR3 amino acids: CATSGLSGISTDTQYF. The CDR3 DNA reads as TGTGCCACCAGTGGACTCAGCGGGATTAGCACAGATACGCAGTATTTT.

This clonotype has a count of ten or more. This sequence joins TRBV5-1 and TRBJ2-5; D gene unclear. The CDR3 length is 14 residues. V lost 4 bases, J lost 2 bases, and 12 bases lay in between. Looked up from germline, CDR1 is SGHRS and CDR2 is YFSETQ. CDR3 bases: TGCGCCAGCAGCCCCGAATGGCCGCAAGAGACCCAGTACTTC. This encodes CASSPEWPQETQYF.

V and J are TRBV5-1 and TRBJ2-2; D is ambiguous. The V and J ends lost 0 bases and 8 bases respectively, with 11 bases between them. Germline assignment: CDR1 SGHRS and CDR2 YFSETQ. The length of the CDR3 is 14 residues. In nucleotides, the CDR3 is TGCGCCAGCAGCTTGGACAGTTCGAGTGGGGAGCTGTTTTTT. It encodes CASSLDSSSGELFF.

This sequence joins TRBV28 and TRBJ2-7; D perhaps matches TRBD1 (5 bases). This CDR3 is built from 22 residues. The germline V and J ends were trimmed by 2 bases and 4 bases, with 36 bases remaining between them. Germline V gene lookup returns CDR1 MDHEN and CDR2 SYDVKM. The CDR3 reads CASSLHIQVPGLNRVFGYEQYF. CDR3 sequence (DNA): TGTGCCAGCAGTTTACACATACAGGTCCCAGGGCTGAATCGGGTTTTTGGGTACGAGCAGTACTTC.

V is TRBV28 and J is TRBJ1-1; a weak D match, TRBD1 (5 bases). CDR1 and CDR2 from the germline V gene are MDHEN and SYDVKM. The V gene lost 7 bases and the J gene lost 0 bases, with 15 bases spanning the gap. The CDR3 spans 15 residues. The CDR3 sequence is CASTPVGRVNTEAFF. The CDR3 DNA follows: TGTGCCAGCACTCCCGTGGGCAGGGTGAACACTGAAGCTTTCTTT. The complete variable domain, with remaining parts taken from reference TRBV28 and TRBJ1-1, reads DVKVTQSSRYLVKRTGEKVFLECVQDMDHENMFWYRQDPGLGLRLIYFSYDVKMKEKGDIPEGYSVSREKKERFSLILESASTNQTSMYLCASTPVGRVNTEAFFGQGTRLTVV.

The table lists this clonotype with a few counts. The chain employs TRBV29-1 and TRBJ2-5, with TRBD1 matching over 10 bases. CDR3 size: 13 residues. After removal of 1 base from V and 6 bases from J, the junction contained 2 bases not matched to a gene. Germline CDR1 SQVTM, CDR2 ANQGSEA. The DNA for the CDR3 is TGCAGCGTTGAAGGGACAGGGGGGAAGACCCAGTACTTC. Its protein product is CSVEGTGGKTQYF.

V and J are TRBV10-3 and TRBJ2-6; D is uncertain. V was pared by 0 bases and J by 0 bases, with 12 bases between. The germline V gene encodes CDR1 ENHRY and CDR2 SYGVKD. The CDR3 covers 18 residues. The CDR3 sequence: CAISESMSRSSGANVLTF. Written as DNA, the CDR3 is TGTGCCATCAGTGAGTCGATGTCGCGGTCCTCTGGGGCCAACGTCCTGACTTTC.

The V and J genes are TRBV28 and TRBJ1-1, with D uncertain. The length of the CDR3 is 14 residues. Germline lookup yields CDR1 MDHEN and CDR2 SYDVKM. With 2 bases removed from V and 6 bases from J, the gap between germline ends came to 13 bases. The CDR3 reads CASSLRQVNAEAFF. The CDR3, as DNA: TGTGCCAGCAGTTTACGGCAGGTTAACGCTGAAGCTTTCTTT.

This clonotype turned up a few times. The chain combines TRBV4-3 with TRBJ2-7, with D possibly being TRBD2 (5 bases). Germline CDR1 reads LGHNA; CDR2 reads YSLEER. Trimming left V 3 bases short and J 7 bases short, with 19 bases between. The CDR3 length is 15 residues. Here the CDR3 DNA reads TGCGCCAGCAGCCAGACCTGGACTGGTCCCGGGGAGCAGTACTTC. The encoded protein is CASSQTWTGPGEQYF.

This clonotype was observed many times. The CDR3 region is CAISPEGIGELFF. The CDR3 DNA reads TGTGCCATCAGTCCCGAAGGGATCGGGGAGCTGTTTTTT. This chain connects TRBV10-3 to TRBJ2-2; D gene unclear. Germline CDR1 reads ENHRY; CDR2 reads SYGVKD. This CDR3 spans 13 amino acids. The V end lost 5 bases, the J end lost 7 bases, and 11 bases lay between the germline ends.

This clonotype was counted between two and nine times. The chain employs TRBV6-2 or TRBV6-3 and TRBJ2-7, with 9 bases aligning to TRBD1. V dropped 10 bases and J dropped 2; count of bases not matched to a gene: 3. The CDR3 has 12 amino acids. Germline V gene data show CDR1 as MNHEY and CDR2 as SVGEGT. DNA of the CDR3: TGTGCCACCGGGGACAGGGCCTACGAGCAGTACTTC. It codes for CATGDRAYEQYF.

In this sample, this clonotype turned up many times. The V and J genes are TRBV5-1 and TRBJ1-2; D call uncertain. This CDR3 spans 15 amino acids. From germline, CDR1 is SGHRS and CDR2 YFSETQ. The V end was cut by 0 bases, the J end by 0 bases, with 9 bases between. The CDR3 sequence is CASSLERVSNYGYTF. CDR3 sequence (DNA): TGCGCCAGCAGCTTGGAACGGGTTTCTAACTATGGCTACACCTTC.

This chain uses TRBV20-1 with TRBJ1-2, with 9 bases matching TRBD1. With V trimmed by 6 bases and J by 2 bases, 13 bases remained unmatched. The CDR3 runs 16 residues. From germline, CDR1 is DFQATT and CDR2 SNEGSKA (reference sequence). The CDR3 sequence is CSAPGTGRGLNYGYTF. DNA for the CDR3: TGCAGTGCCCCAGGGACAGGGAGGGGGTTAAACTATGGCTACACCTTC.

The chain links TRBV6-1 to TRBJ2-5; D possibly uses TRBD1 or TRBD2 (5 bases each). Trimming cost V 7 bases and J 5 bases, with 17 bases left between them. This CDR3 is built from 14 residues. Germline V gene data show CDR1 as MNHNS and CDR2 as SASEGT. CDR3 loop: CASNPKRGLETQYF. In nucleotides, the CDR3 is TGTGCCAGCAACCCCAAACGGGGCTTGGAGACCCAGTACTTC.

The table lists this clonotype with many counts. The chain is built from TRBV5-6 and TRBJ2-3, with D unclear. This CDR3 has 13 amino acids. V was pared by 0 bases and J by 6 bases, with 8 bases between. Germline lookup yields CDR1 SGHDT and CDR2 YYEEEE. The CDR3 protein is CASSLEDRDTQYF. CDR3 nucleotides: TGTGCCAGCAGCTTGGAAGATCGGGATACGCAGTATTTT.

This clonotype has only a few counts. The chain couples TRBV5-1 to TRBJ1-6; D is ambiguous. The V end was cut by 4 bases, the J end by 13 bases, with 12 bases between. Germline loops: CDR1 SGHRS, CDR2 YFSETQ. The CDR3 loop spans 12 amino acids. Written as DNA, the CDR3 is TGCGCCAGCAGCCCGCTGGGTTGGCCCCTCCACTTT. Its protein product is CASSPLGWPLHF.

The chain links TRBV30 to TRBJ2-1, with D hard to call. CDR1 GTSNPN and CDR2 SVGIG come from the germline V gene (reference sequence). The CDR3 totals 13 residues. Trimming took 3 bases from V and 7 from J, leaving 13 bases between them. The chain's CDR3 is CAWSWRRRNEQFF. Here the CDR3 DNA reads TGTGCCTGGAGCTGGCGCCGTCGGAATGAGCAGTTCTTC. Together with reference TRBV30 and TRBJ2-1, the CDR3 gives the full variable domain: SQTIHQWPATLVQPVGSPLSLECTVEGTSNPNLYWYRQAAGRGLQLLFYSVGIGQISSEVPQNLSASRPQDRQFILSSKKLLLSDSGFYLCAWSWRRRNEQFFGPGTRLTVL.

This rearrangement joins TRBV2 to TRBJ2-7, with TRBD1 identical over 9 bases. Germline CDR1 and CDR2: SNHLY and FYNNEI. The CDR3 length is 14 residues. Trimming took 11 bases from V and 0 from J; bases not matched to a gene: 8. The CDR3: CAGKPGQGSYEQYF. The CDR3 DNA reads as TGTGCCGGTAAACCGGGACAGGGCTCCTACGAGCAGTACTTC.